The T cell receptor beta chain described here comes from a study of blood T cells in healthy people across ages. PCR was performed a second time for about 6 to 11 cycles using a sample-barcoded 5' primer and a J-beta primer mix. TCRdb ran MiXCR on the 5' RACE reads and lists one entry per CDR3 protein. The profile shows 600,000 to 900,000 distinct CDR3 sequences, under 30% of them singletons. The germline V and J ends were trimmed by 4 bases and 7 bases, with 11 bases remaining between them. Germline V gene data show CDR1 as SGHVS and CDR2 as FNYEAQ. The CDR3 extends over 13 amino acids. This sample also appeared in a second study, on T cells of mothers and their children.

The TCR was taken from a boy aged 10-17 years in good health. Sequencing was carried out using blood. This chain uses TRBV7-6 with TRBJ2-1, with unresolved D. Here the CDR3 reads CASSYEARNEQFF. The DNA of the CDR3 is TGTGCCAGCAGCTATGAGGCCCGGAATGAGCAGTTCTTC.